What follows are 31 T cell receptor beta chains derived from one specimen sequenced in a study of T-cell reconstitution after alpha-beta-depleted transplantation in children. TCRbeta library construction was performed incorporating unique molecular identifiers. TCRdb re-called the PCR reads with MiXCR, one entry per CDR3 protein. This repertoire shows about 150,000 distinct CDR3 sequences, 8% to 10% found once; its top ten account for over 15%. Sequenced material: PBMCs, mostly from graft donor cells, taken 180 days after TCRalphabeta/CD19-depleted stem cell transplant. The receptor set was obtained from a female patient aged 2-9 years who had a stem cell transplant for congenital amegakaryocytic thrombocytopenia, so the T cells may come from the graft donor.

This clonotype was seen at least ten times. V usage is TRBV12-3 or TRBV12-4 and J usage is TRBJ1-2, with D maybe TRBD1 (5 bases). V was shortened by 6 bases and J by 4 bases, with 15 bases between the two germline ends. This CDR3 contains 14 residues. The CDR3 loop is CASSMAGTSYGYTF. As DNA, the CDR3 is TGTGCCAGCAGCATGGCAGGGACGTCCTATGGCTACACCTTC.

This clonotype has ten or more counts. V gene TRBV20-1 combines with J gene TRBJ2-1, with a possible D match to TRBD2 (6 bases). The CDR3 covers 14 residues. V shed 6 bases and J shed 8 bases, with 20 bases lying between them. Germline CDR1 is DFQATT and CDR2 is SNEGSKA (reference sequence). DNA of the CDR3: TGCAGTGCCCCCCGACGCCCCGGGAGCTATGAGCAGTTCTTC. This codes for CSAPRRPGSYEQFF.

At least ten counts were recorded for this clonotype. DNA of the CDR3: TGCAGTGCTAGAGTCCCGAACACTGAAGCTTTCTTT. Translation: CSARVPNTEAFF. The V call is TRBV20-1, the J call TRBJ1-1; D call uncertain. The CDR3 covers 12 residues. Trimming left V 1 base short and J 1 base short, with 4 bases between. Germline lookup yields CDR1 DFQATT and CDR2 SNEGSKA (reference sequence).

This clonotype was counted a few times. The chain employs TRBV27 and TRBJ2-5; the match to TRBD2 covers 8 bases. This CDR3 is 15 amino acids long. The V gene end was trimmed by 2 bases and the J gene end by 4 bases; junction bases not matched to a gene: 6. From germline, CDR1 is MNHEY and CDR2 SMNVEV (reference sequence). The CDR3 here is CASSLDGRAPETQYF. CDR3 coding DNA: TGTGCCAGCAGTTTAGACGGGAGGGCACCAGAGACCCAGTACTTC.

The table lists this clonotype with many counts. The chain couples TRBV10-3 to TRBJ2-2; 9 bases map to TRBD2. V dropped 6 bases and J dropped 4; count of bases not matched to a gene: 9. The CDR3 is 16 amino acids. Germline V gene data show CDR1 as ENHRY and CDR2 as SYGVKD. CDR3 in amino acids: CAISPLSGRSTGELFF. The DNA for the CDR3 is TGTGCCATCAGCCCGCTAAGCGGGAGGAGCACCGGGGAGCTGTTTTTT.

Ten or more counts support this clonotype. The chain joins TRBV12-3 or TRBV12-4 to TRBJ1-3, with TRBD1 as a possible D gene (5 bases). The CDR3 loop spans 14 amino acids. The ends were cut back, 6 bases at V and 0 bases at J, with 9 bases in the middle. CDR3 coding DNA: TGTGCCAGCAGAAGCACAGGCTCTGGAAACACCATATATTTT. Translation gives CASRSTGSGNTIYF.

This clonotype was picked up a small number of times. V usage is TRBV2 and J usage is TRBJ2-1; no reliable D call. V was cut by 6 bases and J by 6 bases, with 15 bases left in between. CDR3 length equals 14 residues. Germline lookup yields CDR1 SNHLY and CDR2 FYNNEI. Written as DNA, the CDR3 is TGTGCCAGCAGGCGAAGGAGTGGCGTCAATGAGCAGTTCTTC. It is translated as CASRRRSGVNEQFF.

This clonotype was seen more than once but under ten times. The chain links TRBV20-1 to TRBJ2-1, with a weak D call TRBD1 (5 bases). The CDR3 extends over 14 amino acids. V shed 0 bases and J shed 12 bases, with 18 bases lying between them. The germline V gene has CDR1 DFQATT and CDR2 SNEGSKA (reference sequence). The CDR3 here is CSARDSFKGQGQFF. CDR3 DNA: TGCAGTGCTAGAGATTCTTTCAAGGGGCAGGGGCAGTTCTTC.

This clonotype was counted ten times or more. The rearrangement joins TRBV28 to TRBJ2-7; D call uncertain. Germline lookup yields CDR1 MDHEN and CDR2 SYDVKM. V lost 2 bases and J lost 3, with 8 bases in between. CDR3 length equals 13 residues. CDR3 in DNA: TGTGCCAGCAGTTTAAGCAATGGCTACGAGCAGTACTTC. Protein product: CASSLSNGYEQYF. The whole variable domain, filled in from reference TRBV28 and TRBJ2-7, reads DVKVTQSSRYLVKRTGEKVFLECVQDMDHENMFWYRQDPGLGLRLIYFSYDVKMKEKGDIPEGYSVSREKKERFSLILESASTNQTSMYLCASSLSNGYEQYFGPGTRLTVT.

For this clonotype: Possible read error: a much larger clone is one base away. The missing conserved phenylalanine or tryptophan at the end of this CDR3 makes a read error likely. The V call is TRBV20-1, the J call TRBJ2-1; TRBD2 might be the D (6 bases). Germline loops: CDR1 DFQATT, CDR2 SNEGSKA (reference sequence). V lost 3 bases and J lost 0, with 6 bases in between. The CDR3 sequence is 13 residues long. The CDR3 DNA reads as TGCAGTGCTAGCGGGAGCTCCTACAATGAGCAGTTCTCC. Translated: CSASGSSYNEQFS.

This clonotype was counted at least ten times. This chain uses TRBV6-6 with TRBJ2-3; 10 nucleotides agree with TRBD2. J was trimmed by 6 bases and V by 6 bases; bases with no gene match: 3. This CDR3 is built from 13 residues. From germline, CDR1 is MNHNY and CDR2 SVGAGI (reference sequence). CDR3 region: CASRSGGADTQYF. The DNA for the CDR3 is TGTGCCAGCAGGAGCGGGGGGGCTGATACGCAGTATTTT.

This clonotype was picked up many times. The chain links TRBV10-3 to TRBJ2-7; no clear D. The length of the CDR3 is 11 residues. Germline V gives CDR1 ENHRY, CDR2 SYGVKD. The V end lost 0 bases, the J end lost 5 bases, and 2 bases lay between the germline ends. CDR3: CAISESDEQYF. In DNA, the CDR3 is TGTGCCATCAGTGAGTCGGACGAGCAGTACTTC.

The rearrangement links TRBV4-1 to TRBJ2-7; 7 nucleotides align to TRBD1. Germline trimming cut 2 bases from V and 3 bases from J; bases unmatched to any gene: 7. The CDR3 contains 15 residues. The germline V gene has CDR1 MGHRA and CDR2 YSYEKL. CDR3 bases: TGCGCCAGCAGCCAAAGGGGGCAGGGGTTCTACGAGCAGTACTTC. Its protein is CASSQRGQGFYEQYF.

The rearrangement links TRBV4-2 to TRBJ1-2, with 7 bases identical to TRBD1. Losses at the gene ends were 0 bases for V and 4 bases for J; bases not matched to a gene: 5. The CDR3 is made up of 15 amino acids. CDR1 LGHNA and CDR2 YNFKEQ come from the germline V gene. CDR3 DNA sequence: TGTGCCAGCAGCCAAGACCCGGGACAGCGCTATGGCTACACCTTC. Protein product: CASSQDPGQRYGYTF.

Ten or more counts support this clonotype. J is TRBJ2-1 and V is TRBV10-3, with 9 bases lining up with TRBD2. In germline, CDR1 is ENHRY, CDR2 SYGVKD. The CDR3 sequence is 14 residues long. V lost 7 bases to trimming and J lost 9 bases; unmatched junction nucleotides: 10. The CDR3 spells CAIMTAGGRGEQFF. CDR3 nucleotide sequence: TGTGCCATCATGACGGCGGGAGGGCGGGGTGAGCAGTTCTTC.

With regard to this clonotype: With a much larger clone just one base away, this may be a read error. The gene calls are TRBV5-1 and TRBJ2-1; the D gene is possibly TRBD2 (5 bases). The CDR3 is 17 amino acids. Per the germline V gene, CDR1 is SGHRS and CDR2 is YFSETQ. CDR3 loop: CASGLARGTSGYNEQFF. The CDR3 DNA reads TGCGCCAGCGGCTTGGCGCGTGGTACTAGTGGGTACAATGAGCAGTTCTTC.

This clonotype was found many times. This chain links TRBV5-1 with TRBJ2-3; TRBD1 might be the D (5 bases). V dropped 4 bases and J dropped 2 bases, with 17 bases sitting between them. Germline V CDR1 and CDR2: SGHRS, YFSETQ. The length of the CDR3 is 16 residues. DNA of the CDR3: TGCGCCAGCAGCGGGGCCAGTCTCACCTCCACAGATACGCAGTATTTT. Translating gives CASSGASLTSTDTQYF.

In its sample, this clonotype was seen many times. The V gene is TRBV20-1, the J gene TRBJ1-4; D is unclear. V lost 5 bases and J lost 6, with 13 bases in between. The CDR3 sequence is 13 residues long. Germline assignment: CDR1 DFQATT and CDR2 SNEGSKA (reference sequence). CDR3 residues: CSAARAFDEKLFF. Written as DNA, the CDR3 is TGCAGTGCTGCTAGGGCTTTCGATGAAAAACTGTTTTTT.

This sequence joins TRBV29-1 and TRBJ2-5; 7 bases are a match to TRBD1. Trimming at V came to 6 bases and at J to 7 bases, leaving 8 bases not matched to a gene. Germline values: CDR1 SQVTM, CDR2 ANQGSEA. The CDR3 length is 12 residues. As DNA, the CDR3 is TGCAGCGTAGAGACAGGGAAAGGGACCCAGTACTTC. This codes for CSVETGKGTQYF. The variable domain in full, with the rest retrieved from reference TRBV29-1 and TRBJ2-5, is SAVISQKPSRDICQRGTSLTIQCQVDSQVTMMFWYRQQPGQSLTLIATANQGSEATYESGFVIDKFPISRPNLTFSTLTVSNMSPEDSSIYLCSVETGKGTQYFGPGTRLLVL.

This clonotype was found many times. The chain carries TRBV5-1 and TRBJ1-2; 9 nucleotides agree with TRBD1. This CDR3 has 12 amino acids. Germline loops: CDR1 SGHRS, CDR2 YFSETQ. Trimming took 5 bases from V and 8 from J; bases not matched to a gene: 4. The CDR3 reads CASSNTGGGYTF. The CDR3 DNA is TGCGCCAGCAGTAATACAGGGGGCGGCTACACCTTC.

On this clonotype: A much more abundant neighbour one base away suggests this may be a read error. This chain links TRBV20-1 with TRBJ1-2; D remains unclear. This CDR3 is 11 amino acids long. The germline gives CDR1 DFQATT, CDR2 SNEGSKA (reference sequence). The chain's CDR3 is CSAREIDGHTF. The CDR3 region has the DNA TGCAGTGCTAGAGAAATAGATGGCCACACCTTC.

This chain links TRBV24-1 with TRBJ2-2, with D perhaps assigned TRBD1 or TRBD2 (6 bases each). Germline CDR1 and CDR2: KGHDR and SFDVKD. The length of the CDR3 is 15 residues. V lost 5 bases, J lost 4 bases, and 13 bases lay in between. CDR3 nucleotides: TGTGCCACCAGTGTGCCGGGGGCCGGCACCGGGGAGCTGTTTTTT. Translation gives CATSVPGAGTGELFF.

This rearrangement joins TRBV2 to TRBJ2-7, with unresolved D. V was trimmed by 4 bases and J by 3 bases, leaving 7 bases between them. The length of the CDR3 is 12 residues. Germline values: CDR1 SNHLY, CDR2 FYNNEI. The CDR3 DNA sequence: TGTGCCAGCAGTGTGATGGGCTACGAGCAGTACTTC. It translates to CASSVMGYEQYF.

This clonotype came up many times. The chain combines TRBV15 with TRBJ1-2, with TRBD1 matching 8 bases. CDR1 and CDR2 from the germline V gene are LNHNV and YYDKDF (reference sequence). J was trimmed by 5 bases and V by 0 bases; bases with no gene match: 11. The CDR3 length is 17 residues. As DNA, the CDR3 is TGTGCCACCAGCAGAGATGTCCCCACAGGGGGGGTTTATGGCTACACCTTC. The encoded protein is CATSRDVPTGGVYGYTF.

The chain carries TRBV12-3 or TRBV12-4 and TRBJ2-1, with TRBD2 identical over 10 bases. V lost 6 bases to trimming and J lost 0 bases; unmatched junction nucleotides: 5. The CDR3 runs 16 residues. CDR3 sequence reads: CASSLAGAFSYNEQFF. The CDR3 region has the DNA TGTGCCAGCAGCCTAGCGGGAGCTTTCTCCTACAATGAGCAGTTCTTC.

The chain uses TRBV20-1 and TRBJ1-2; TRBD1 might be the D (5 bases). Trimming pared 3 bases from V and 5 bases from J, leaving 19 bases between. The CDR3 contains 15 residues. Germline assignment: CDR1 DFQATT and CDR2 SNEGSKA (reference sequence). The CDR3 DNA reads as TGCAGTGCTAGGCGGGGTACTGGGACGGTTTATGGCTACACCTTC. Its translation: CSARRGTGTVYGYTF.

This clonotype appeared many times. The chain carries TRBV28 and TRBJ2-3; TRBD1 matches at 9 bases. The CDR3 is 16 amino acids. Germline values: CDR1 MDHEN, CDR2 SYDVKM. Trimming cost V 5 bases and J 4 bases; bases outside gene matches: 10. Written as DNA, the CDR3 is TGTGCCAGCAGTATAAGCTGGACAGGGGTCCCAGATACGCAGTATTTT. It translates to CASSISWTGVPDTQYF. The full variable domain, rest sourced from reference TRBV28 and TRBJ2-3, is DVKVTQSSRYLVKRTGEKVFLECVQDMDHENMFWYRQDPGLGLRLIYFSYDVKMKEKGDIPEGYSVSREKKERFSLILESASTNQTSMYLCASSISWTGVPDTQYFGPGTRLTVL.

This clonotype appeared many times. This chain connects TRBV27 to TRBJ1-6; possible D gene TRBD1, 5 bases. This CDR3 contains 12 residues. Germline CDR1 and CDR2: MNHEY and SMNVEV (reference sequence). The V gene lost 10 bases and the J gene lost 6 bases, with 10 bases spanning the gap. The CDR3 DNA is TGTGCCACGGGGCAGGGTAATTCACCCCTCCACTTT. As protein: CATGQGNSPLHF.

This clonotype was seen a handful of times. V and J are TRBV28 and TRBJ1-3; tentative D call: TRBD1 (6 bases). Between the trimmed V and J ends, which lost 6 bases and 4 bases, there was a span of 13 bases. The CDR3 spans 14 residues. Germline V gene lookup returns CDR1 MDHEN and CDR2 SYDVKM. The CDR3 region is CASRLTGLGNTIYF. In nucleotides, the CDR3 is TGTGCCAGCAGGCTGACAGGCTTGGGAAACACCATATATTTT.

Many counts were recorded for this clonotype. The chain uses TRBV6-1 and TRBJ2-2; D may be TRBD2 (6 bases). CDR1 is MNHNS, CDR2 SASEGT, per germline. The V and J ends lost 5 bases and 2 bases respectively, with 12 bases between them. The CDR3 is 15 residues long. CDR3 protein: CASSPWGENTGELFF. The CDR3 nucleotides read TGTGCCAGCAGTCCCTGGGGGGAAAACACCGGGGAGCTGTTTTTT.

This clonotype was seen repeatedly, ten times or more. The J gene is TRBJ1-1, the V gene TRBV5-1; 8 bases line up with TRBD1. This CDR3 contains 15 residues. In germline, CDR1 is SGHRS, CDR2 YFSETQ. V dropped 2 bases and J dropped 1; count of bases not matched to a gene: 4. The CDR3 DNA follows: TGCGCCAGCAGCTTTATAGGACAGGGGAACACTGAAGCTTTCTTT. Amino acid sequence: CASSFIGQGNTEAFF.